The 21 T cell receptor beta chains in this list originate from one sample, sequenced in a study of T cells in tuberculosis. Sequencing used immunoSEQ multiplex PCR; TCRdb keeps in-frame clones, though not all of them. Seen here are 37,000 or so clones, roughly 93% observed once, and the top ten hold about 12%. Sequenced sample: PBMCs. All receptors derive from a donor aged 5 to 30 with latent tuberculosis or without tuberculosis infection. Some clones in this sample may be carry-over from other donors' samples.

The CDR3 nucleotides read TGTGCCAGCAGAACGACAGGGTTCGAAGAGACCCAGTACTTC. Translated, it gives CASRTTGFEETQYF. V gene TRBV7-9 combines with J gene TRBJ2-5; 7 nucleotides agree with TRBD1. J lost 3 bases, V lost 6 bases, and 7 bases had no gene match. The CDR3 covers 14 residues. CDR1 and CDR2 (germline): SEHNR, FQNEAQ (reference sequence).

The chain is built from TRBV5-1 and TRBJ2-3, with a weak D call TRBD2 (6 bases). The CDR3 runs to 17 residues. Germline V gene sequence: CDR1 SGHRS, CDR2 YFSETQ. V lost 0 bases, J lost 4 bases, and 18 bases lay in between. CDR3 sequence: CASSLVPRDSLPDTQYF. DNA for the CDR3: TGCGCCAGCAGCTTGGTCCCCCGGGACTCGTTACCAGATACGCAGTATTTT.

The chain carries TRBV6-4 and TRBJ2-1; D uncertain. This CDR3 has 13 residues. Germline V lookup: CDR1 MRHNA, CDR2 SNTAGT. V lost 2 bases and J 4 bases, leaving 6 bases between the germline ends. The CDR3 DNA is TGTGCCAGCAGTGACCCGACTTACAATGAGCAGTTCTTC. Translated, it gives CASSDPTYNEQFF.

Only one count was recorded for this clone. This chain joins TRBV2 and TRBJ2-1, with a tentative D call TRBD1 (6 bases). Trimming cost V 6 bases and J 13 bases, with 22 bases left between them. The CDR3 runs 14 residues. Germline CDR1 and CDR2: SNHLY and FYNNEI. As DNA, the CDR3 is TGTGCCAGCAGCCAAGAGGGCCGGACAGACGGTCAGTTCTTC. It is translated as CASSQEGRTDGQFF.

The rearrangement uses TRBV19 and TRBJ1-2, with D possibly TRBD1 on 5 matching bases. The V gene's germline CDR1 is LNHDA and CDR2 SQIVND (reference sequence). The CDR3 runs to 15 residues. Trimming took off 2 bases at V and 5 bases at J, with 15 bases between the two ends. The CDR3: CASSIRSDTPYGYTF. The CDR3 DNA reads TGTGCCAGTAGTATACGGTCGGACACTCCATATGGCTACACCTTC. Filled out from reference TRBV19 and TRBJ1-2, the complete variable domain reads DGGITQSPKYLFRKEGQNVTLSCEQNLNHDAMYWYRQDPGQGLRLIYYSQIVNDFQKGDIAEGYSVSREKKESFPLTVTSAQKNPTAFYLCASSIRSDTPYGYTFGSGTRLTVV.

This clone was counted between two and nine times. The chain employs TRBV9 and TRBJ2-5; 8 bases are shared with TRBD2. The ends lost 0 bases at V and 3 bases at J; junction bases unmatched: 1. The germline CDR1 and CDR2 sequences are SGDLS and YYNGEE. CDR3 length equals 14 residues. This CDR3 reads CASSVELAEETQYF. The DNA for the CDR3 is TGTGCCAGCAGCGTAGAACTAGCGGAAGAGACCCAGTACTTC.

In regard to this clone: Because it lacks the conserved phenylalanine or tryptophan at the end, this CDR3 is likely a read error. The limits of the CDR3 on the DNA are not certain, so only TCRdb's listed CDR3 is given. The rearrangement joins TRBV27 to TRBJ1-3; no check of the table's D call, TRBD1, against the DNA was made. Germline V gene data show CDR1 as MNHEY and CDR2 as SMNVEV (reference sequence). The CDR3 region is 8 residues in length, termini included. CDR3 sequence: CASPKPGV.

The genes are TRBV4-3 and TRBJ2-7; 8 positions agree with TRBD1. The CDR3 is 14 amino acids. Trimming removed 0 bases from V and 2 bases from J; junction bases left unmatched: 0. Germline loops: CDR1 LGHNA, CDR2 YSLEER. Here the CDR3 DNA reads TGCGCCAGCAGCCAAGACAGGGGGCCCTACGAGCAGTACTTC. Translation gives CASSQDRGPYEQYF.

This chain connects TRBV19 to TRBJ1-3; TRBD1 agrees at 7 bases. Trimming removed 5 bases from V and 0 bases from J; junction bases left unmatched: 7. The germline V gene has CDR1 LNHDA and CDR2 SQIVND (reference sequence). The CDR3 loop spans 16 amino acids. The CDR3 nucleotides are TGTGCCAGTAGTTCTAAGGGACAGAGCTCTGGAAACACCATATATTTT. It yields the protein CASSSKGQSSGNTIYF.

A few counts support this clone. V gene TRBV4-1 combines with J gene TRBJ1-6, with 9 bases aligning to TRBD1. J was trimmed by 7 bases and V by 0 bases; bases with no gene match: 1. CDR1 is MGHRA and CDR2 is YSYEKL in the germline V gene. The CDR3 has 15 residues. CDR3: CASSQETGGNSPLHF. DNA for the CDR3: TGCGCCAGCAGCCAAGAAACAGGGGGCAATTCACCCCTCCACTTT.

The chain couples TRBV7-9 to TRBJ1-3; 8 bases line up with TRBD1. This CDR3 comprises 15 residues. The V segment lost 5 bases and the J segment 7 bases; nucleotides outside the gene matches: 10. CDR1 is SEHNR, CDR2 FQNEAQ, per germline (reference sequence). CDR3 protein: CASSLLLTGDNTIYF. The CDR3 nucleotides read TGTGCCAGCAGCCTCCTATTGACAGGGGACAACACCATATATTTT.

J is TRBJ2-7 and V is TRBV2; the D gene is possibly TRBD2 (7 bases). CDR1 and CDR2 from the germline V gene are SNHLY and FYNNEI. Trimming shortened V by 6 bases and J by 3 bases, and 18 bases separated the two germline ends. CDR3 length: 15 amino acids. CDR3 region: CASRYGGGGDYEQYV. In nucleotides, the CDR3 is TGTGCCAGCAGGTACGGGGGAGGGGGAGACTACGAGCAGTACGTC.

This sequence joins TRBV11-2 and TRBJ1-2, with D maybe TRBD1 (5 bases). This CDR3 spans 15 amino acids. CDR1 is SGHAT, CDR2 FQNNGV, per germline. V was pared by 5 bases and J by 1 base, with 14 bases between. CDR3 sequence reads: CASSPQGSLNYGYTF. In DNA form, the CDR3 reads TGTGCCAGCAGCCCTCAGGGCAGCCTTAACTATGGCTACACCTTC.

J is TRBJ2-1 and V is TRBV21-1; the table calls TRBD1, which could not be checked here. TRBV21-1 is annotated as a pseudogene. The CDR3 totals 19 residues. For the CDR3, the DNA is TGTGCCAGCAGCAAAGTAGTAGCGGACAGGCCACCCTCCTACAATGAGCAGTTCTTC. This translates into CASSKVVADRPPSYNEQFF.

V is TRBV7-2 and J is TRBJ1-2, with a possible D match to TRBD1 (5 bases). CDR1 and CDR2 from the germline V gene are SGHTA and FQGNSA. The V and J ends lost 6 bases and 4 bases respectively, with 12 bases between them. There are 13 residues in the CDR3. CDR3 sequence (DNA): TGTGCCAGCAGACGGGACGGGGGCTATGGCTACACCTTC. Translation gives CASRRDGGYGYTF.

The chain uses TRBV6-4 and TRBJ1-2, with TRBD1 matching over 10 bases. With V trimmed by 0 bases and J by 4 bases, 8 bases remained unmatched. This CDR3 spans 17 amino acids. Per the germline V gene, CDR1 is MRHNA and CDR2 is SNTAGT. The CDR3 protein is CASSDSVGGTGVYGYTF. CDR3 nucleotides: TGTGCCAGCAGTGACTCAGTGGGGGGGACAGGGGTCTATGGCTACACCTTC.

The V call is TRBV6-5, the J call TRBJ1-2; D remains unclear. The length of the CDR3 is 14 residues. Trimming removed 4 bases at V and 7 bases at J, with 16 bases between. Germline values: CDR1 MNHEY, CDR2 SVGAGI. CDR3 in DNA: TGTGCCAGCAGTTTCAGAAGCGGGGTGGGTGGCTACACCTTC. Its translation is CASSFRSGVGGYTF.

By sample share, this clone is medium-sized. The chain recombines TRBV7-2 with TRBJ1-1, with D perhaps TRBD1 (6 bases). The CDR3 is 15 amino acids. Per the germline V gene, CDR1 is SGHTA and CDR2 is FQGNSA. V was shortened by 5 bases and J by 1 base, with 14 bases between the two germline ends. CDR3 coding DNA: TGTGCCAGCAGCCCTCCGGGGGGCGGGAACACTGAAGCTTTCTTT. Amino acids: CASSPPGGGNTEAFF. The entire variable domain, with the rest obtained from reference TRBV7-2 and TRBJ1-1, is as follows: GAGVSQSPSNKVTEKGKDVELRCDPISGHTALYWYRQSLGQGLEFLIYFQGNSAPDKSGLPSDRFSAERTGGSVSTLTIQRTQQEDSAVYLCASSPPGGGNTEAFFGQGTRLTVV.

The chain recombines TRBV9 with TRBJ1-5, with D possibly being TRBD1 (6 bases). The CDR3 spans 15 residues. Germline V gene data show CDR1 as SGDLS and CDR2 as YYNGEE. Between the trimmed V and J ends, which lost 4 bases and 3 bases, there was a span of 14 bases. In DNA, the CDR3 is TGTGCCAGCAGCCGTCGAGGGGGAGACAATCAGCCCCAGCATTTT. It encodes CASSRRGGDNQPQHF.

This rearrangement joins TRBV27 to TRBJ1-4; 7 nucleotides line up with TRBD1. Unmatched junction bases numbered 15, after V lost 5 bases and J lost 3 bases. The germline gives CDR1 MNHEY, CDR2 SMNVEV (reference sequence). The CDR3 has 18 amino acids. CDR3 sequence reads: CASSTRDRTLLPNEKLFF. CDR3 bases: TGTGCCAGCAGTACTCGGGACAGAACCTTACTACCTAATGAAAAACTGTTTTTT.

The V gene is TRBV25-1, the J gene TRBJ1-4, with 8 bases fitting TRBD1. The CDR3 runs to 15 residues. V lost 5 bases to trimming and J lost 3 bases; unmatched junction nucleotides: 5. Germline V gene data show CDR1 as MGHDK and CDR2 as SYGVNS. The CDR3 region is CASSPPTGANEKLFF. In DNA form, the CDR3 reads TGTGCCAGCAGTCCACCGACAGGGGCTAATGAAAAACTGTTTTTT.